The sequence of this T cell receptor (beta chain) was determined in a study of beta chain features in type 1 diabetes. Study-level background: No patient-donor differences in age, gender, total cells or subset yield. Broader study findings: For cells with high TCR expression, cDNA sequencing could yield over-representation. A greater similarity of naive, central memory and Treg TCRB repertoires was seen among patients than among healthy donors.

Since all of the isolated RNA was reverse transcribed, expressed TCRB transcripts were what got sequenced. The repertoire was sequenced with immunoSEQ multiplex PCR; TCRdb's copy has only in-frame clones and lacks some. The sample records about 620,000 clones, 15% to 19% being singletons. This CDR3 has 11 residues. The germline V and J ends were trimmed by 5 bases and 3 bases, with 5 bases remaining between them. Germline CDR1 reads DFQATT; CDR2 reads SNEGSKA (reference sequence). This clone was observed a few times. Its target is not known. A heparinised blood draw that averaged around 100 mL was obtained once from each donor.

Specimen: naive CD4+ T cells from blood. The chain recombines TRBV20-1 with TRBJ1-3; D call uncertain. This clonotype originated in a man younger than 30 in good health. The CDR3 loop reads CSARHGNTIYF. Here the CDR3 DNA reads TGCAGTGCTCGCCATGGAAACACCATATATTTT.